This T cell receptor beta chain was captured in a study of T cell changes during pregnancy in multiple sclerosis. CDR3 length: 12 amino acids. Germline V CDR1 and CDR2: MNHEY, SMNVEV (reference sequence). V dropped 5 bases and J dropped 2 bases, with 7 bases sitting between them. The repertoire was sequenced with immunoSEQ multiplex PCR; TCRdb's copy has only in-frame clones and lacks some. The data contain about 33,000 clones, 91% of them singletons. This clonotype was obtained from a female donor in good health, enrolled as a control in a pregnancy study. Source: CD4+ T cells from peripheral blood mononuclear cells, taken in the third trimester of pregnancy. The gene calls are TRBV27 and TRBJ2-7; the D is unclear. The CDR3: CASSLLTYEQYF. The CDR3 nucleotides read TGTGCCAGCAGTCTGTTAACCTACGAGCAGTACTTC.